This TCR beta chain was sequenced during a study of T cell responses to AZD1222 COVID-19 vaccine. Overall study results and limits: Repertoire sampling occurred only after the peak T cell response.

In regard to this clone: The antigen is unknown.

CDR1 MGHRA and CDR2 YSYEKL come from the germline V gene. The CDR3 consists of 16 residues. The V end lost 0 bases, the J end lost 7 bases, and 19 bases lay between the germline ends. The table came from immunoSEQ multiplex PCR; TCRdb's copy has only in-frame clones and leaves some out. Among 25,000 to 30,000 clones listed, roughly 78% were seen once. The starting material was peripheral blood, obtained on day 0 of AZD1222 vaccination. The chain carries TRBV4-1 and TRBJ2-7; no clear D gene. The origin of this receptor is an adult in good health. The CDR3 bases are TGCGCCAGCAGCCAAGAATTTTTTCCCAGGATTAGGGAGCAGTACGTC. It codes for CASSQEFFPRIREQYV.